This T cell receptor beta chain was identified during a study of beta chain features in type 1 diabetes. Notes on the study in general: A greater similarity of naive, central memory and Treg TCRB repertoires was seen among patients than among healthy donors. The study notes PCR might favor shorter templates equally in patients and controls. TCRB CDR3 length was moderately but significantly reduced in all four CD4+ subsets of Type 1 diabetes patients. More deletions and fewer insertions at VDJ junctions were seen in type 1 diabetes patients.

As every portion of the isolated RNA was reverse transcribed, the sequencing read expressed TCRB transcripts. Profiling relied on immunoSEQ multiplex PCR, and the TCRdb table lists in-frame clones only, not all of them. The data hold approximately 170,000 clones, with less than 9.5% observed a single time. This clone has ten or more counts. The antigen remains undetermined. The CDR3 is 16 residues long. V lost 4 bases to trimming and J lost 6 bases, with 18 bases between them. Sequencing was carried out using central memory CD4+ T cells from blood. This chain links TRBV23-1 with TRBJ1-4; the D gene is possibly TRBD1 (6 bases). TRBV23-1 is known as an ORF, though its function is uncertain. The sequence was collected from a woman aged 40 to 49 with type 1 diabetes. CDR3 sequence: CASSPVVSSGDEKLFF. Here the CDR3 DNA reads TGCGCCAGCAGTCCAGTCGTATCATCAGGGGATGAAAAACTGTTTTTT.